The clone carrying this TCR beta chain was picked up many times. This record comes from a study of HIV-infected children after antiretroviral therapy interruption. Unique molecular identifiers were included in an RNA-based 3' RACE TCR library. TCRdb reprocessed the 3' RACE reads via MiXCR and lists one record per CDR3 protein. The profile shows approximately 95,000 distinct CDR3 sequences, about 7% of them singletons. Deletions cut 1 base from V and 4 bases from J, with 11 bases between. The CDR3 contains 14 residues. CDR1 is SGDLS, CDR2 YYNGEE, per germline. Treatment defined: PENTA 11 planned treatment interruption arm or continuous ART arm.

The TCR comes from a pool of human donors with HIV. The source was CD45RA+ CD4+ T cells from PBMCs, pooled from several time points, collected from a donor given antiretroviral therapy, either interrupted or continuous. The subset was: naive CD4+ CD45RA+ CD45RO- T cells. This chain connects TRBV9 to TRBJ1-2, with D possibly matching TRBD1 (5 bases). CDR3 region: CASSVTGTGYGYTF. Here the CDR3 DNA reads TGTGCCAGCAGCGTAACAGGAACTGGCTATGGCTACACCTTC.